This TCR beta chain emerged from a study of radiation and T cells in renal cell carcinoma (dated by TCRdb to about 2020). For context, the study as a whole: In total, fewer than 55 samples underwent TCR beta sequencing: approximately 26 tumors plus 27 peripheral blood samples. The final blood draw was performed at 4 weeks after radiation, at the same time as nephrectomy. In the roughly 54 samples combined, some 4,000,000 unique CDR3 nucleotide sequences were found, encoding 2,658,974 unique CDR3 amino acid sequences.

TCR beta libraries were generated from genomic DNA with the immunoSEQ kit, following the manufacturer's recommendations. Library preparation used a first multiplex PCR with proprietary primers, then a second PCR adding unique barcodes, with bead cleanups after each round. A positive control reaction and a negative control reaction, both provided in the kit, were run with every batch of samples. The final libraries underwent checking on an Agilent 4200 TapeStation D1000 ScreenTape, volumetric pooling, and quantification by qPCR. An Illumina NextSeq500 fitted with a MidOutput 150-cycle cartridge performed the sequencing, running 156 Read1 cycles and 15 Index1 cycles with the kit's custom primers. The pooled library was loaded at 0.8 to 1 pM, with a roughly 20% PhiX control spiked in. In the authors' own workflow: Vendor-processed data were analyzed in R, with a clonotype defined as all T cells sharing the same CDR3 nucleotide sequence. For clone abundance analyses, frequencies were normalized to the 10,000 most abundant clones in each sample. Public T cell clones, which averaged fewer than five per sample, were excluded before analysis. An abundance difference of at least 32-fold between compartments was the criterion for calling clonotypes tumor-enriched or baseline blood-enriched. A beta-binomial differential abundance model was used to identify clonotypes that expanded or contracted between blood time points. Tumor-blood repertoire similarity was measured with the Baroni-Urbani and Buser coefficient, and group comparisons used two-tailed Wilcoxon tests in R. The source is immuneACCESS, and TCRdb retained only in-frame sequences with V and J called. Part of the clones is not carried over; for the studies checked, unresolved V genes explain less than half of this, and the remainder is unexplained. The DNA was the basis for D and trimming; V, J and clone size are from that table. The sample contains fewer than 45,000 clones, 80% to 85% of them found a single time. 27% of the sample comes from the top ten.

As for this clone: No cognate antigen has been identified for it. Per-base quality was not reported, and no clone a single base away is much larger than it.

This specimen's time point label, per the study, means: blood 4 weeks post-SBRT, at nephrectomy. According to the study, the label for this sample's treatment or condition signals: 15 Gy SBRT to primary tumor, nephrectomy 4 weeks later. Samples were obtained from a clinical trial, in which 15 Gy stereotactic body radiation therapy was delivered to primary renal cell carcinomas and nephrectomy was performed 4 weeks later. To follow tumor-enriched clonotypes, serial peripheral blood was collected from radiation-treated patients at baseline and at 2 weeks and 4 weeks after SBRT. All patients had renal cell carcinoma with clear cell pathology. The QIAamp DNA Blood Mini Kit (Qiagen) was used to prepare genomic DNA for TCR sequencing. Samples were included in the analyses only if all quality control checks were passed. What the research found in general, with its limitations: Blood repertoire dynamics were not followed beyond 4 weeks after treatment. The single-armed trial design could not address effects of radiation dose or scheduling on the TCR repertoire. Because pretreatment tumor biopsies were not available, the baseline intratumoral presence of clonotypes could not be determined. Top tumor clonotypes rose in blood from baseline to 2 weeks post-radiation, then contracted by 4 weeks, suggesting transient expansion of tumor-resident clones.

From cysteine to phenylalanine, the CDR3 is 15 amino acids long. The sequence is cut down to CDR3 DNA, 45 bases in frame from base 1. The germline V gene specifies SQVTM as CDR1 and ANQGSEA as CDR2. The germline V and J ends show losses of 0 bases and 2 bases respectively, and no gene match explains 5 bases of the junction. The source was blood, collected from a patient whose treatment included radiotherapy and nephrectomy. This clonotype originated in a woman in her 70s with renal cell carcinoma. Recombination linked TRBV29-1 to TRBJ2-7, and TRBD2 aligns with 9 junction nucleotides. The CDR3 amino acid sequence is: CSVEDRLAGAYEQYF. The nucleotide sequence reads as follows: TGCAGCGTTGAAGATAGGTTAGCGGGAGCCTACGAGCAGTACTTC.